This section outlines one TCR beta chain sequence together with its context. Its antigen is still unknown. The record has no base qualities; no much larger clone is one base away. For the CD8 naive samples, CD45RO-negative cells were positively selected for CCR7, yielding a CD45RA+CCR7+ population from which TemRA cells were excluded. The donors were healthy, HIV-negative adults who had no recently reported acute infections or vaccinations. Every donor was a Caucasian adult living in Nashville, Tennessee, USA. After blood collection by leukapheresis, PBMCs were isolated using Ficoll-Histopaque density gradient centrifugation and then cryopreserved in the vapor phase of liquid nitrogen. Analytical flow cytometry was used to check the purity and quantity of every magnetically sorted T cell population. From each sorted fraction, genomic DNA was isolated and quantified by UV absorbance on a Nanodrop 2000c.

Inclusive of the bounding cysteine and phenylalanine, the CDR3 is 17 residues long. Only the CDR3 part of the read is kept: 51 bases, read in frame from the first base. The V end loses 1 base and the J end loses 0 bases, and a stretch of 12 bases separates them. CDR1 SGHAT and CDR2 FQNNGV are derived from the germline V gene. TCR CDR3 regions were amplified from genomic DNA by multiplex PCR using the deep immunoSEQ assay. Extracted genomic DNA from each cell subset was spread evenly across all wells of several immunoSEQ 96-well plates, with each plate serving as a replicate. For sorted subsets, about 200 ng genomic DNA, equal to 30,000 to 35,000 T cell genomes, was loaded into each replicate PCR. The purified libraries were quantified using a Qubit 3.0 fluorometer, sized with a Bioanalyzer 2100, and then quantified again using the KAPA Library Quantification kit. A separate single-read 150-cycle Illumina NextSeq 550 flow cell was used to sequence each immunoSEQ 96-well plate. Under the source paper's analysis protocol: Because the immunoSEQ output included only junctional sequences and no quality scores, the filtering could not be the same as the filtering used for full-length reads. Sequences were annotated with PyIR, a Python wrapper for IgBLAST v1.9, and V/J genes and CDR3 were assigned using IMGT germline references. Reads with weak V/J assignments (E-value above 1e-6), missing CDR3, stop codons, out-of-frame junctions, or ambiguous translated residues were removed. V3J clonotypes were defined as sequences sharing the same inferred V gene, J gene, and CDR3 amino acid sequence. The percentage overlap between two repertoires was calculated by dividing the number of shared unique clonotypes by the size of the smaller repertoire. RTK rarefaction, the Chao1 estimator, and Recon v2.1 estimates of unobserved clonotypes were used to assess repertoire richness. OLGA was used to compute generation probabilities for all TCRbeta clonotypes that the gDNA method yielded from a handful of donors. Sourced from immuneACCESS, this table was stored by TCRdb with only in-frame sequences that have V and J called. A share of the clones is absent; for the studies checked, an unresolved V gene accounts for under half, and the remainder has no known explanation. V, J and clone size were drawn from that table, and D and trimming were deduced from the DNA. This sample has some 2.1 million clones in its table, and just under 95% of those were observed once. The ten largest clones take up about 1.1% of the sample.

This specimen comes from a study of shared clonotypes between healthy human individuals (TCRdb year 2020). Study-wide context: Two women and a few men aged 18 to 49 years were included in the cohort. Libraries were prepared and TCR repertoires were sequenced by different laboratories using diverse techniques, in order to increase sequencing depth and limit assay-specific biases. Per donor, leukapheresis produced somewhere between about 0.94 and 9 billion PBMCs. Blood TCR repertoires of roughly five healthy adults were deeply sequenced to estimate repertoire size and the extent of clonotype sharing between individuals. Per donor, three plates each were used for CD4 naive and CD4 memory, two for CD8 naive, and one for CD8 memory.

Results and caveats for the whole study, not just this receptor: Larger estimated clonotype richness was generally found for naive subsets than for memory subsets. Compared with non-shared clonotypes, clonotypes shared by all four sorted-subset donors had higher generation probabilities. Even with the large sequencing depth, rarefaction of the sorted-subset datasets indicated that sequencing was incomplete. The small number of donors limited the genetic and exposure-history diversity represented. Across a handful of donors, 4.5% to 6.5% of naive CD4, more than 3% of naive CD8, 2% to 2.5% of memory CD4, and approximately 0.4% of memory CD8 clonotypes were shared. Sampling was restricted to blood, and TCR repertoires in tissues likely differ from the TCR repertoires found in blood. Based on pairwise subsampling, the degree of clonotype sharing among donors was expected to be affected by sequencing depth.

The chain uses TRBV11-2 and TRBJ2-2, with the D gene tentatively TRBD1 or TRBD2, based on 5 matching bases in each. The sequence came from a man between 18 and 29 years old in good health. Sequencing was performed on naive CD8+ T cells sorted from blood. The intended sense of this specimen's cell subset or site label: CD45RA+CCR7+. The nucleotides are TGTGCCAGCAGCTTAGCCGTATGGGACCCGAACACCGGGGAGCTGTTTTTT. It translates as CASSLAVWDPNTGELFF.